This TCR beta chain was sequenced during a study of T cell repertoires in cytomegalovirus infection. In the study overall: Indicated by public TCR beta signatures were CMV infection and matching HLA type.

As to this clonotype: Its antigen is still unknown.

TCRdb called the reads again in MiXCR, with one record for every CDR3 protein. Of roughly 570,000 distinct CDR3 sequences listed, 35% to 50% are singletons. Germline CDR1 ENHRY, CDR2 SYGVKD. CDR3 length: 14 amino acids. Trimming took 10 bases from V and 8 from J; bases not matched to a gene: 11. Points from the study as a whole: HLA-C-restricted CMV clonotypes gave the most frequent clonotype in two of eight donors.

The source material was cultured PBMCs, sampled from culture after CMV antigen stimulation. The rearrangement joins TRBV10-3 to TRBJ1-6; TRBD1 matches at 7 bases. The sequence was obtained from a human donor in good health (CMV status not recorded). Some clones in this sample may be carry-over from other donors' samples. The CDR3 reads CATKRDSFYSPLHF. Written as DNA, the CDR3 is TGTGCCACCAAAAGGGACAGTTTTTATTCACCCCTCCACTTT.